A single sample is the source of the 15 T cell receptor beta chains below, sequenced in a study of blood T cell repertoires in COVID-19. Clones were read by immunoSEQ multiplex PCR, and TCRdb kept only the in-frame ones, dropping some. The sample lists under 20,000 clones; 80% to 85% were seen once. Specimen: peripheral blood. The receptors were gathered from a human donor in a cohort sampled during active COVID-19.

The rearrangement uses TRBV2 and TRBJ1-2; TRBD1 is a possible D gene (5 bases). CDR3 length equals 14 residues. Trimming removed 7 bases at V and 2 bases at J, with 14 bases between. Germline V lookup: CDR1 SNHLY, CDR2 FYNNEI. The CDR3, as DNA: TGTGCCAGCAAACGTGTGGGGCGAAACTATGGCTACACCTTC. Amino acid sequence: CASKRVGRNYGYTF.

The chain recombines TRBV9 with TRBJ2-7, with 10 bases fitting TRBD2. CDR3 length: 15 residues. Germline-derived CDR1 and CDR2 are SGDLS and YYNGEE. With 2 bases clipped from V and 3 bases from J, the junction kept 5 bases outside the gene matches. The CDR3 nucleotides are TGTGCCAGCAGCGTTGGTAGCGGGAGGTTCTACGAGCAGTACTTC. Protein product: CASSVGSGRFYEQYF.

CDR3 in amino acids: CASTLAGGLETQYF. The CDR3 DNA is TGCGCCAGCACCTTAGCGGGAGGGCTAGAGACCCAGTACTTC. This sequence joins TRBV5-1 and TRBJ2-5, with 11 bases identical to TRBD2. The V segment lost 6 bases and the J segment 4 bases; nucleotides outside the gene matches: 5. Per germline, CDR1 SGHRS and CDR2 YFSETQ. The CDR3 is made up of 14 amino acids.

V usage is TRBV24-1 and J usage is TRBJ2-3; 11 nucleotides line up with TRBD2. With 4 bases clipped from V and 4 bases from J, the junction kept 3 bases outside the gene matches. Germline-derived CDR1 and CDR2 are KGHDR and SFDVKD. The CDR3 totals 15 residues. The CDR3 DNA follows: TGTGCCACCAGTGAACTAGCGGGAGAGGCAGATACGCAGTATTTT. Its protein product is CATSELAGEADTQYF.

CDR3 region: CASSLGGIVRNEQFF. Here the CDR3 DNA reads TGTGCCAGCAGCTTAGGCGGGATAGTAAGGAATGAGCAGTTCTTC. The V call is TRBV7-2, the J call TRBJ2-1; D is perhaps TRBD2 (6 bases). This CDR3 comprises 15 residues. The V gene's germline CDR1 is SGHTA and CDR2 FQGNSA. Trimming stripped 1 base from V and 7 bases from J, with 14 bases between.

The CDR3 is CASSLGGRGAETQYF. The CDR3 DNA reads as TGCGCCAGCAGCTTGGGAGGGAGGGGAGCGGAGACCCAGTACTTC. The rearrangement uses TRBV5-1 and TRBJ2-5; 7 nucleotides line up with TRBD2. CDR1 is SGHRS, CDR2 YFSETQ, per germline. The CDR3 is 15 residues long. With 0 bases clipped from V and 5 bases from J, the junction kept 7 bases outside the gene matches.

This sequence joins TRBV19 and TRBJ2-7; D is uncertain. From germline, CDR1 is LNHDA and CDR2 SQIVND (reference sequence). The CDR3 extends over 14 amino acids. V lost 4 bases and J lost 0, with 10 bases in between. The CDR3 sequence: CASSSQASSYEQYF. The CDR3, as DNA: TGTGCCAGTAGTAGTCAGGCCTCCTCCTACGAGCAGTACTTC.

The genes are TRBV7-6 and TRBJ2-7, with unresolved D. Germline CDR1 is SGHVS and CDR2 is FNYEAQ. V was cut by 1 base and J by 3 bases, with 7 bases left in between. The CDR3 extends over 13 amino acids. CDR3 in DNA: TGTGCCAGCAGCTTAGGGGCGCTCTACGAGCAGTACTTC. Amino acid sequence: CASSLGALYEQYF.

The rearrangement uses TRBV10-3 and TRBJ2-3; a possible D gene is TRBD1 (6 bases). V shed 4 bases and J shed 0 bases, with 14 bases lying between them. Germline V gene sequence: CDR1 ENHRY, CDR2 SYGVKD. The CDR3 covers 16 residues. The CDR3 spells CAISGRDIASTDTQYF. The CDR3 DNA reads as TGTGCCATCAGTGGCCGGGACATAGCTAGCACAGATACGCAGTATTTT.

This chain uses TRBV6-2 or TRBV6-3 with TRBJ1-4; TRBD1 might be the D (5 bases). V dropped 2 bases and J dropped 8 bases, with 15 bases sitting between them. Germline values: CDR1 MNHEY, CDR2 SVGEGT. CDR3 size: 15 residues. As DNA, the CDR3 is TGTGCCAGCAGTTACGCCCGGTGGGGCGACGAAAAACTGTTTTTT. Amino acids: CASSYARWGDEKLFF.

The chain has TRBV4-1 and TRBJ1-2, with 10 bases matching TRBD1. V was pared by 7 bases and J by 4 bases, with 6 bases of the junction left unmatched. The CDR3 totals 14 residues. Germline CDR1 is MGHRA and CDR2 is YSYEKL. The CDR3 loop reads CASTPGQGTYGYTF. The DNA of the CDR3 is TGCGCCAGCACTCCGGGACAGGGGACCTATGGCTACACCTTC.

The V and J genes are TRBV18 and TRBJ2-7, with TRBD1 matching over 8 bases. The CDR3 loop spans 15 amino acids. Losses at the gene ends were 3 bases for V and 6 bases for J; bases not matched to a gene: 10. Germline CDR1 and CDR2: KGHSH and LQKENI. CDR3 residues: CASSPLSQGAPEQYF. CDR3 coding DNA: TGTGCCAGCTCACCCTTGAGCCAGGGGGCCCCCGAGCAGTACTTC.

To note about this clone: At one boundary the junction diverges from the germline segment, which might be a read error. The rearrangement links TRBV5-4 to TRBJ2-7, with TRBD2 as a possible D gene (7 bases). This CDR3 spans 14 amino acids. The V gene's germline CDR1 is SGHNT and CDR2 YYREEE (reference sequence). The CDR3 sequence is CARRGGGGIYEQYF. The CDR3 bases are TGTGCCCGCAGGGGTGGGGGGGGGATTTACGAGCAGTACTTC.

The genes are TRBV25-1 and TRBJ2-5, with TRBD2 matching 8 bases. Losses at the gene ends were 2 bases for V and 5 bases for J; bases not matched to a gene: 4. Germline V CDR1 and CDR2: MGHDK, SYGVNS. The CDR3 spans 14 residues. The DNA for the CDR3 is TGTGCCAGCAGTGAACCGGGAGGGCGCGAGACCCAGTACTTC. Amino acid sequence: CASSEPGGRETQYF.

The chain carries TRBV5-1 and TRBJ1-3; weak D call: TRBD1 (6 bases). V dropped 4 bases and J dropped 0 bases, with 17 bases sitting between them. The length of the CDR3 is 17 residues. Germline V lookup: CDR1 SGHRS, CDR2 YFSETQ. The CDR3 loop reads CASSPSAGVSSGNTIYF. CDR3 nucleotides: TGCGCCAGCAGCCCGAGCGCAGGGGTAAGCTCTGGAAACACCATATATTTT.